The 4 T cell receptor beta chains given below trace back to one sample, sequenced in a study of cytomegalovirus exposure and HLA in healthy donors. PCR amplification relied on 60 Vbeta primers (plus 13 Jbeta primers). Profiling relied on immunoSEQ multiplex PCR, and the TCRdb table lists in-frame clones only, not all of them. The sample includes around 150,000 clones, 60% to 80% of them seen just once. The sequencing sample was made of PBMCs. The receptor source for this set is a male donor in good health and CMV-seronegative.

The rearrangement uses TRBV27 and TRBJ1-2, with D possibly TRBD1 on 6 matching bases. The CDR3 runs 16 residues. The ends were cut back, 4 bases at V and 0 bases at J, with 15 bases in the middle. The germline V gene encodes CDR1 MNHEY and CDR2 SMNVEV (reference sequence). The DNA for the CDR3 is TGTGCCAGCAGTTCCTGGACAGCACCTTCTAACTATGGCTACACCTTC. Translated, it gives CASSSWTAPSNYGYTF.

The rearrangement links TRBV19 to TRBJ2-7; D unresolved. V lost 4 bases and J lost 2, with 9 bases in between. This CDR3 is built from 13 residues. Germline CDR1 is LNHDA and CDR2 is SQIVND (reference sequence). The CDR3 region is CASSTDSTYEQYF. In nucleotides, the CDR3 is TGTGCCAGTAGTACTGACTCGACCTACGAGCAGTACTTC.

V gene TRBV19 combines with J gene TRBJ2-6, with D possibly TRBD2 on 5 matching bases. The CDR3 runs to 15 residues. The germline CDR1 and CDR2 sequences are LNHDA and SQIVND (reference sequence). Trimming cost V 4 bases and J 1 base, with 8 bases left between them. The CDR3 DNA is TGTGCCAGTAGTACCACGGGGTCTGGGGCCAACGTCCTGACTTTC. This codes for CASSTTGSGANVLTF.

Note on this clone: This CDR3 is also generated by other DNA sequences in the sample. J is TRBJ2-7 and V is TRBV9; 8 bases map to TRBD1. The trim removed 0 bases at V and 4 bases at J, leaving 3 bases unmatched. Germline-derived CDR1 and CDR2 are SGDLS and YYNGEE. The CDR3 spans 14 residues. DNA of the CDR3: TGTGCCAGCAGCGTAGGTGGACAGGGATACGAGCAGTACTTC. It translates to CASSVGGQGYEQYF.